These 11 T cell receptor beta chains originate from one sample sequenced in a study of T cell responses to AZD1222 COVID-19 vaccine. Libraries were prepared by immunoSEQ multiplex PCR; TCRdb keeps only in-frame clonotypes and omits some of them. The data show some 150,000 clones, with over 90% seen just once and about 1.6% held by the top ten. The material was peripheral blood, obtained 28 days after the second AZD1222 dose. These receptors were taken from an adult who received the AZD1222 COVID-19 vaccine.

This clone was observed once. This chain uses TRBV30 with TRBJ2-7; D is ambiguous. Germline CDR1 is GTSNPN and CDR2 is SVGIG (reference sequence). The germline V and J ends were trimmed by 0 bases and 6 bases, with 15 bases remaining between them. The CDR3 runs 14 residues. CDR3 sequence reads: CAWSVPPQRAEQYF. For the CDR3, the DNA is TGTGCCTGGAGTGTACCCCCCCAGCGTGCCGAGCAGTACTTC.

This clone occurred a few times. The CDR3 spells CASSLKGPPYGYTF. CDR3 in DNA: TGTGCCAGCAGTTTGAAGGGGCCCCCCTATGGCTACACCTTC. This rearrangement joins TRBV28 to TRBJ1-2; TRBD1 is a possible D gene (5 bases). This CDR3 is 14 amino acids long. Germline V gene sequence: CDR1 MDHEN, CDR2 SYDVKM. Between the trimmed V and J ends, which lost 3 bases and 4 bases, there was a span of 12 bases.

The V call is TRBV19, the J call TRBJ1-2; possible D gene TRBD1, 5 bases. There are 14 residues in the CDR3. CDR1 is LNHDA and CDR2 is SQIVND in the germline V gene (reference sequence). The ends were cut back, 5 bases at V and 2 bases at J, with 12 bases in the middle. The CDR3 protein is CASSRGDLNYGYTF. The CDR3 region has the DNA TGTGCCAGTAGTCGGGGGGACCTAAACTATGGCTACACCTTC.

V gene TRBV12-3 or TRBV12-4 combines with J gene TRBJ1-1; the D is unclear. The length of the CDR3 is 11 residues. The V end was cut by 2 bases, the J end by 6 bases, with 4 bases between. In nucleotides, the CDR3 is TGTGCCAGCAGTTTAACCTCTGAAGCTTTCTTT. Encoded protein: CASSLTSEAFF.

The chain employs TRBV5-4 and TRBJ1-2; D is unresolved. Per the germline V gene, CDR1 is SGHNT and CDR2 is YYREEE (reference sequence). V was trimmed by 5 bases and J by 4 bases, leaving 12 bases between them. The CDR3 contains 13 residues. CDR3 protein: CASSWTSTYGYTF. CDR3 bases: TGTGCCAGCAGTTGGACTTCCACCTATGGCTACACCTTC.

The sample holds one count of this clone. The chain uses TRBV10-3 and TRBJ2-7; D is possibly TRBD1 or TRBD2 (5 bases each). With 8 bases removed from V and 5 bases from J, the gap between germline ends came to 7 bases. The CDR3 contains 10 residues. Germline loops: CDR1 ENHRY, CDR2 SYGVKD. The CDR3, as DNA: TGTGCCATCGGGACCAACGAGCAGTACTTC. It translates to CAIGTNEQYF.

CDR3 DNA: TGTGCCATCAGGGGTCGGGGTCAGAACTATGGCTACACCTTC. Amino acids: CAIRGRGQNYGYTF. V is TRBV10-3 and J is TRBJ1-2; no clear D. The CDR3 totals 14 residues. Between the trimmed V and J ends, which lost 6 bases and 2 bases, there was a span of 13 bases. From germline, CDR1 is ENHRY and CDR2 SYGVKD.

The V gene is TRBV2, the J gene TRBJ2-5, with TRBD2 matching 12 bases. With 0 bases clipped from V and 2 bases from J, the junction kept 1 base outside the gene matches. Germline V gives CDR1 SNHLY, CDR2 FYNNEI. The CDR3 consists of 16 residues. CDR3 loop: CASSEALAGGQETQYF. The CDR3 DNA reads as TGTGCCAGCAGTGAAGCCCTAGCGGGGGGGCAAGAGACCCAGTACTTC.

The chain employs TRBV6-5 and TRBJ1-2, with D unresolved. From germline, CDR1 is MNHEY and CDR2 SVGAGI. This CDR3 comprises 13 residues. V dropped 8 bases and J dropped 4 bases, with 14 bases sitting between them. The CDR3 nucleotides are TGTGCCAGCTGCGAGAGGCTCAGCTATGGCTACACCTTC. It encodes CASCERLSYGYTF.

V is TRBV30 and J is TRBJ2-1, with 7 bases lining up with TRBD2. Looked up from germline, CDR1 is GTSNPN and CDR2 is SVGIG (reference sequence). J gave up 1 base and V 4 bases, and 7 bases lay outside the gene matches. The CDR3 is 15 amino acids. For the CDR3, the DNA is TGTGCCTGGAATCCGAATAGCGGGTCCTACAATGAGCAGTTCTTC. Translated: CAWNPNSGSYNEQFF.

The chain carries TRBV11-2 and TRBJ1-3; possibly TRBD1 for D (6 bases). Trimming pared 5 bases from V and 1 base from J, leaving 18 bases between. Germline CDR1 is SGHAT and CDR2 is FQNNGV. CDR3 size: 17 residues. CDR3 region: CASSRAPRGRSGNTIYF. The CDR3 DNA is TGTGCCAGCAGCCGCGCCCCCAGGGGTCGTTCTGGAAACACCATATATTTT.